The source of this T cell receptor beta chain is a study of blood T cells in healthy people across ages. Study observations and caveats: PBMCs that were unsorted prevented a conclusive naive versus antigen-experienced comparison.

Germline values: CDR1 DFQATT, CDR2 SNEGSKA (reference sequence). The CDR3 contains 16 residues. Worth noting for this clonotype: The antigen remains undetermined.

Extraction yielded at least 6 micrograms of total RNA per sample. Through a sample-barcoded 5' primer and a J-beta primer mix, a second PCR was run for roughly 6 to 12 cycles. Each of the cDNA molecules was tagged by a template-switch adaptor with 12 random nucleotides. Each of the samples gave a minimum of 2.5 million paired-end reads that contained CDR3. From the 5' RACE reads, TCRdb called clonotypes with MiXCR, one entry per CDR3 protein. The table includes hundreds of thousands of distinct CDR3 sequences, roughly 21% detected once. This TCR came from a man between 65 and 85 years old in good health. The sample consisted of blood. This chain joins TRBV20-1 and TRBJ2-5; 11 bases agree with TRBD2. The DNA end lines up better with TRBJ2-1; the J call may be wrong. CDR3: CSAVGTLAGEYNEQFF. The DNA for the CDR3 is TGCAGTGCTGTGGGAACACTAGCGGGAGAATACAATGAGCAGTTCTTC.